This T cell receptor (beta chain) was recorded in a study of shared clonotypes between healthy human individuals. General study findings and limits: Sampling used blood alone; tissue repertoires probably differ. Compared with memory subsets, naive subsets generally had larger estimated richness.

Naive CD8 cells lacked CD45RO, underwent positive selection for CCR7 and left out terminally differentiated effector memory CD45RA+ cells. This table comes from immunoSEQ multiplex PCR, and its TCRdb copy is limited to in-frame clones, with some not included. In the table there are millions of clones, around 96% of which are singletons. A remark on this clone: Its antigen is not known.

The CDR3 consists of 16 residues. The germline V and J ends were trimmed by 4 bases and 1 base, with 17 bases remaining between them. Germline CDR1 reads MDHEN; CDR2 reads SYDVKM. The gene calls are TRBV28 and TRBJ2-7; tentative D call: TRBD1 (6 bases). The receptor comes from a man aged 18 to 29 in good health. The sample taken for sequencing was naive CD8+ T cells sorted from blood. This CDR3 is CASSSYRVSSSYEQYF. Here the CDR3 DNA reads TGTGCCAGCAGTTCGTACAGGGTTTCCTCATCCTACGAGCAGTACTTC.